This is a list of T cell receptor beta chains from one sample in a study of blood T cell repertoires in COVID-19. The table came from immunoSEQ multiplex PCR; TCRdb's copy has only in-frame clones and leaves some out. The sample carries about 380,000 clones, around 85% recorded once. Source material: peripheral blood. These receptors were taken from a woman between 18 and 29 years old with acute or convalescent COVID-19. Each CDR3 is given with its conserved first and last residue.

>TRBJ2-1|TRBV9|17
CASSDLSSGGAEGEQFF
>TRBJ1-3|TRBV3-1/TRBV3-2|17
CASSQELLGTGGNTIYF
>TRBJ2-1|TRBV6-1|17
CASSEEVPPSSYNEQFF
>TRBJ1-4|TRBV19|14
CASSPRARQEKLFF
>TRBJ1-1|TRBV6-5|13
CASSSSGDTEAFF
>TRBJ1-2|TRBV6-6|13
CASSDRGNYGYTF
>TRBJ2-1|TRBV24-1|17
CATSETTSGGSYNEQFF
>TRBJ2-6|TRBV5-1|18
CASGLRGQGAYGANVLTF
>TRBJ1-2|TRBV14|15
CASSQAPGQVYGYTF
>TRBJ1-5|TRBV2|13
CASRTDRRQPQHF
>TRBJ2-7|TRBV2|16
CASSVTSGRSVDEQYF
>TRBJ2-7|TRBV11-2|15
CASRYGGSATYEQYF
>TRBJ1-2|TRBV2|13
CASSDRFHYGYTF
>TRBJ1-2|TRBV2|11
CAGQAMSGYTF
>TRBJ1-2|TRBV2|15
CASSEGTGVIYGYTF
>TRBJ1-4|TRBV7-9|17
CASSDPGQGSTNEKLFF
>TRBJ1-3|TRBV12-5|16
CASGLDVVYSGNTIYF
>TRBJ2-2|TRBV9|16
CASSATGIQATGELFF
>TRBJ2-3|TRBV6-4|16
CASSDRGLSSTDTQYF
>TRBJ1-1|TRBV19|19
CASSTTFGGTEEKNTEAFF
>TRBJ2-3|TRBV5-1|17
CASSLALSGNGGDTQYF
>TRBJ2-7|TRBV6-5|12
CASSRTGVEQYF
>TRBJ2-5|TRBV5-1|14
CASSLVANQETQYF
>TRBJ1-4|TRBV29-1|13
CSVGDRGEEKLFF
>TRBJ2-1|TRBV5-1|15
CASSLGALSGNEQFF
>TRBJ2-3|TRBV6-5|14
CASSYRRSTDTQYF
>TRBJ1-6|TRBV27|14
CASRRTGRGSPLHF
>TRBJ2-7|TRBV24-1|15
CATSDPGTSTYEQYF
>TRBJ2-7|TRBV5-1|15
CASSTEGQGSYEQYF
>TRBJ2-7|TRBV6-6|11
CASGHNYEQYF
>TRBJ1-1|TRBV23-1|14
CASSQSPNTNEAFF
>TRBJ1-6|TRBV30|13
CAEGARKNSPLHF
>TRBJ1-1|TRBV2|14
CASNFDRAVPEAFF
>TRBJ2-1|TRBV2|16
CASSDSWDRVYNEQFF
>TRBJ2-7|TRBV5-6|13
CASSLGTVYEQYF
>TRBJ1-2|TRBV14|13
CASSHSGNYGYTF
>TRBJ1-3|TRBV6-5|12
CASSSERRGLYF
>TRBJ2-7|TRBV29-1|13
CSVGAGLGYEQYF
>TRBJ1-5|TRBV6-6|15
CASSYTSGGGQPQHF
>TRBJ1-2|TRBV30|13
CAWSDRIWDRLFF
>TRBJ1-5|TRBV6-5|14
CASSYSFRDQPQHF
>TRBJ2-3|TRBV5-1|18
CASSFGTSGSLLGDTQYF
>TRBJ2-7|TRBV28|16
CASSLVPTSGSNEQYF
>TRBJ2-7|TRBV28|14
CASLAGSLGYEQYF
>TRBJ2-1|TRBV10-1|13
CASSAGLAHEQFF
>TRBJ1-2|TRBV7-9|15
CASSSTGGAHYGYTF
>TRBJ2-1|TRBV30|10
CAWSGGEQFF
>TRBJ2-3|TRBV9|16
CASSVEEAGFTDTQYF
>TRBJ2-5|TRBV11-1|13
CASSLDQRETQYF
>TRBJ1-2|TRBV7-5|14
CARSTRTGNYGYTF
>TRBJ2-3|TRBV5-1|16
CASSEGQSAWPDTQYF
>TRBJ1-2|TRBV6-5|14
CASSSFDRAPGYTF
>TRBJ2-7|TRBV29-1|13
CSVDGSGGGEQYF
>TRBJ2-4|TRBV24-1|14
CATSDPRGSGIQYF
>TRBJ1-1|TRBV6-5|15
CASSYSGEVNTEAFF
>TRBJ2-2|TRBV5-4|16
CASSSGTSRNTGELFF
>TRBJ1-2|TRBV12-3/TRBV12-4|11
CASSRGPSYTF